The entry below gives a single T cell receptor (beta chain) sequence along with its context. The data originate from a study of blood T cell repertoires in COVID-19. Study summary: Samples representing acute and convalescent COVID-19 were sourced from the United States, Italy and Spain.

The authors' processing: Using reference gene primer amplification, nucleated cell counts were estimated. The protocol was immunoSEQ multiplex PCR, while the TCRdb copy is restricted to in-frame clones and leaves out a portion. From that table come the V and J calls and clone size; the DNA was used to work out D and trimming. The data contain approximately 250,000 clones, 85% of them singletons. Those enrolled in Seattle joined during active infection and were followed longitudinally afterward. The receptor comes from a man between 50 and 59 years old with COVID-19, enrolled during active disease. The sequenced material came from peripheral blood.

This CDR3 is CASSEGTGLGEQFF. CDR3 coding DNA: TGTGCCAGCAGCGAGGGGACAGGGCTTGGTGAGCAGTTCTTC. This sequence joins TRBV9 and TRBJ2-1; the match to TRBD1 covers 9 bases. Germline lookup yields CDR1 SGDLS and CDR2 YYNGEE. CDR3 length: 14 amino acids. J was trimmed by 9 bases and V by 3 bases; bases with no gene match: 7. Supplemented by reference TRBV9 and TRBJ2-1, the full variable domain reads DSGVTQTPKHLITATGQRVTLRCSPRSGDLSVYWYQQSLDQGLQFLIQYYNGEERAKGNILERFSAQQFPDLHSELNLSSLELGDSALYFCASSEGTGLGEQFFGPGTRLTVL.